This T cell receptor (beta chain) was retrieved from a study of PD-1 blockade in classical Hodgkin lymphoma. Study findings and constraints: At baseline, newly diagnosed patients reportedly showed less TCR diversity than healthy donors.

To note about this clone: The target antigen is unknown. The sample carries other DNA sequences with the same CDR3.

Here immunoSEQ multiplex PCR was the method, and the copy in TCRdb shows in-frame clones only, minus some. The sample shows some 70,000 clones, more than 85% of them seen only once. CDR3 length equals 14 residues. CDR1 MNHEY and CDR2 SVGAGI come from the germline V gene. V was clipped by 0 bases and J by 4 bases, with 9 bases between them. Sample time point: newly diagnosed, previously untreated cHL patient sample. Untreated, newly diagnosed classical Hodgkin lymphoma PBMCs were used for comparison. Sequencing was carried out using peripheral blood mononuclear cells (PBMCs). The J gene is TRBJ1-2, the V gene TRBV6-5; a weak D match, TRBD1 (5 bases). This TCR came from a human donor with classical Hodgkin lymphoma. The CDR3 is CASSYSTGTYGYTF. The CDR3 bases are TGTGCCAGCAGTTACTCGACGGGGACCTATGGCTACACCTTC.